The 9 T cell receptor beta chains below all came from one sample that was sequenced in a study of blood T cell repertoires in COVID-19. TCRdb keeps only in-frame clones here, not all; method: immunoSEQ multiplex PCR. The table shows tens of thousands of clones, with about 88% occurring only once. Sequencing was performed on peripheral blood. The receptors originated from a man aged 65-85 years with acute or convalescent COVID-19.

The CDR3 nucleotides read TGTGCCACCACGCGGGGGCTGATGTTAGGCTACACCTTC. It is translated as CATTRGLMLGYTF. V gene TRBV28 combines with J gene TRBJ1-2; possibly TRBD1 for D (6 bases). Germline V gene data show CDR1 as MDHEN and CDR2 as SYDVKM. CDR3 length: 13 amino acids. Trimming took 10 bases from V and 8 from J, leaving 20 bases between them.

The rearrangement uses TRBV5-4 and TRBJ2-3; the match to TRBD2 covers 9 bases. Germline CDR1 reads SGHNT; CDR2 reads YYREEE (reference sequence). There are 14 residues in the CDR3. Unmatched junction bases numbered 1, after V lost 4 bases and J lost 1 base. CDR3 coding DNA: TGTGCCAGCAGCAGGACTAGCGGCACAGATACGCAGTATTTT. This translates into CASSRTSGTDTQYF.

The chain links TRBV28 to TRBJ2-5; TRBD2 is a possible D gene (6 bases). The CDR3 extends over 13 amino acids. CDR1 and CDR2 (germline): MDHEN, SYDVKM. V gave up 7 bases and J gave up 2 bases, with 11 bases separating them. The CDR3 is CASNSGPQETQYF. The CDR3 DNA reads TGTGCCAGCAATAGCGGCCCGCAAGAGACCCAGTACTTC.

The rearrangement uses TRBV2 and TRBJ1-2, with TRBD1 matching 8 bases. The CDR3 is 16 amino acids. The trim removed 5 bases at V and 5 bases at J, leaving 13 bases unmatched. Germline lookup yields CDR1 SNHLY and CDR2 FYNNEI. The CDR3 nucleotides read TGTGCCAGCAGTCTTACCCCTCGACAGGGGCAGTATGGCTACACCTTC. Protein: CASSLTPRQGQYGYTF.

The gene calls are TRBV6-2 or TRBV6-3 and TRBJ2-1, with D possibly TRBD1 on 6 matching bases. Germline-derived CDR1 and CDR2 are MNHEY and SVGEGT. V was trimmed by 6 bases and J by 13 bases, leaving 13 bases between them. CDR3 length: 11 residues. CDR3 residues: CASSWDIDQFF. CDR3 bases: TGTGCCAGCAGCTGGGACATCGACCAGTTCTTC.

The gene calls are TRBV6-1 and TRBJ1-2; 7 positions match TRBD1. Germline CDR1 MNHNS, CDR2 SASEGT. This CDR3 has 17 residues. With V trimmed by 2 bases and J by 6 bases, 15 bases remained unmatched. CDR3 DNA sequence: TGTGCCAGCAGTGAAAAAAGGACAGGTCTGGGATTGGATGGCTACACCTTC. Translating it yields CASSEKRTGLGLDGYTF.

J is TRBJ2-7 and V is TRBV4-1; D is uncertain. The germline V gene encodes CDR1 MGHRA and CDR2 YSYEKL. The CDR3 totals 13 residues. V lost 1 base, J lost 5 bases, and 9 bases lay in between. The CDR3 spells CASSQAYRDEQYF. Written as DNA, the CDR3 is TGCGCCAGCAGCCAAGCGTATCGGGACGAGCAGTACTTC.

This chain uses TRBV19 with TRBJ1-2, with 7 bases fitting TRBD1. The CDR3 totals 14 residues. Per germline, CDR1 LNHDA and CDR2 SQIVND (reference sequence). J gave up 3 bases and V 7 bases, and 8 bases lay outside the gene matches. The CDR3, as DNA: TGTGCCAGTAAGACCGGGACAGCTCACTATGGCTACACCTTC. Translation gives CASKTGTAHYGYTF.

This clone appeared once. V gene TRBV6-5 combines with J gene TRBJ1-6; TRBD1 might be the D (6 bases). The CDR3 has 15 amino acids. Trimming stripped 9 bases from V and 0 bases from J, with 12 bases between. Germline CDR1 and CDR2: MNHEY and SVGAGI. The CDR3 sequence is CASTTGSSYNSPLHF. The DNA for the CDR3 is TGTGCCAGTACCACAGGGAGCTCCTATAATTCACCCCTCCACTTT.